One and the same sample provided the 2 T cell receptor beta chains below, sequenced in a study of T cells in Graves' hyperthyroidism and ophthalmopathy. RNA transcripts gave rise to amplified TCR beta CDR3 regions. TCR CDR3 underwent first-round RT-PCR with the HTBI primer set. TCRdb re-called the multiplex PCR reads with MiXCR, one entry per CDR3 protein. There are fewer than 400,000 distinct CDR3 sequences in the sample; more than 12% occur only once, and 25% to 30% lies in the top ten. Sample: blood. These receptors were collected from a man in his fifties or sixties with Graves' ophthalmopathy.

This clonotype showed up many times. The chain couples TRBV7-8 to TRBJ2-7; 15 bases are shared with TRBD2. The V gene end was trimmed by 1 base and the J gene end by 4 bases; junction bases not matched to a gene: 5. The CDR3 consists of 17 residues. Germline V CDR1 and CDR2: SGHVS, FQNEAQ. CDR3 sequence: CASSLEGLAGGWYEQYF. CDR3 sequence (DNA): TGTGCCAGCAGCTTAGAGGGACTAGCGGGAGGATGGTACGAGCAGTACTTC.

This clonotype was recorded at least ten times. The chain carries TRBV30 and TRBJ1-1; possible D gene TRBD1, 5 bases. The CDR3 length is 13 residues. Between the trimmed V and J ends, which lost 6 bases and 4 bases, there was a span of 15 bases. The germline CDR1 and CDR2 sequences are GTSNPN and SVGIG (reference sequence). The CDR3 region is CACRSLRGTEAFF. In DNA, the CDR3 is TGTGCCTGTCGGTCCCTTAGGGGCACTGAAGCTTTCTTT.